A single sample is the source of the 31 T cell receptor beta chains below, sequenced in a study of CDR3 diversity in severe acne. MiXCR, applied by TCRdb to the PCR reads, yields one record per CDR3 protein. The table has approximately 97,000 distinct CDR3 sequences, roughly half seen once. The sample comprised blood. The receptors come from a male donor with acne.

This clonotype has a single count. The rearrangement links TRBV9 to TRBJ2-1; 8 bases line up with TRBD2. The CDR3 consists of 14 residues. Germline V gene sequence: CDR1 SGDLS, CDR2 YYNGEE. V lost 3 bases, J lost 3 bases, and 2 bases stayed unmatched. The DNA of the CDR3 is TGTGCCAGCAGCGGGACTAGCAGCTACAATGAGCAGTTCTTC. It translates to CASSGTSSYNEQFF.

The chain combines TRBV25-1 with TRBJ1-1; D is unresolved. V lost 0 bases and J lost 3, with 5 bases in between. Germline-derived CDR1 and CDR2 are MGHDK and SYGVNS. CDR3 length equals 13 residues. The chain's CDR3 is CASSEYLDTEAFF. CDR3 in DNA: TGTGCCAGCAGTGAATATTTGGACACTGAAGCTTTCTTT.

Turning to this clonotype: This CDR3 fails to terminate in the conserved phenylalanine or tryptophan, so it likely reflects a read error. The J gene is TRBJ2-3, the V gene TRBV20-1; possibly TRBD1 for D (6 bases). V lost 3 bases to trimming and J lost 2 bases, with 15 bases between them. The CDR3 runs 15 residues. CDR1 and CDR2 from the germline V gene are DFQATT and SNEGSKA (reference sequence). The CDR3 protein is CSARNREHPTDTQYL. In DNA, the CDR3 is TGCAGTGCTAGGAACAGGGAGCACCCCACAGATACGCAGTATCTT.

For this clonotype: Here the CDR3 omits its conserved ending phenylalanine or tryptophan, so a read error is the likely source. Because the CDR3's place on the DNA is in doubt, the DNA is left out and the CDR3 is given as listed by TCRdb. V usage is TRBV20-1 and J usage is TRBJ2-5; the D call of TRBD1 is as the table states it, not checked on the DNA. Both ends counted, the CDR3 spans 15 residues. Per germline, CDR1 DFQATT and CDR2 SNEGSKA (reference sequence). The CDR3 region is CSARQTGIRGYTFGS.

The chain is built from TRBV19 and TRBJ1-6; unclear D gene. Trimming pared 4 bases from V and 0 bases from J, leaving 4 bases between. The CDR3 is made up of 14 amino acids. Germline V gene lookup returns CDR1 LNHDA and CDR2 SQIVND (reference sequence). CDR3 in amino acids: CASSSVSYNSPLHF. The CDR3 nucleotides read TGTGCCAGTAGTAGCGTCTCCTATAATTCACCCCTCCACTTT.

Comments on this clonotype: This sequence may be a read error, since a much larger clone differs from it by one base. The V and J genes are TRBV13 and TRBJ2-5; a weak D match, TRBD1 (8 bases). The V and J ends lost 8 bases and 4 bases respectively, with 20 bases between them. CDR1 and CDR2 from the germline V gene are PRHDT and FYEKMQ (reference sequence). This CDR3 spans 15 amino acids. The CDR3 is CASRYGQGGPETQYF. The DNA for the CDR3 is TGTGCCAGCCGCTACGGACAGGGAGGGCCAGAGACCCAGTACTTC.

The chain joins TRBV14 to TRBJ1-1; D not resolved. Trimming left V 4 bases short and J 4 bases short, with 10 bases between. The CDR3 has 13 residues. From germline, CDR1 is SGHDN and CDR2 FVKESK. CDR3 nucleotides: TGTGCCAGCAGCCCTGGACGGTCCACTGAAGCTTTCTTT. It specifies CASSPGRSTEAFF.

This clonotype was seen ten or more times. The rearrangement uses TRBV11-2 and TRBJ2-3, with no clear D. The V gene's germline CDR1 is SGHAT and CDR2 FQNNGV. The V end lost 0 bases, the J end lost 4 bases, and 5 bases lay between the germline ends. The CDR3 length is 13 residues. The CDR3 nucleotides are TGTGCCAGCAGCTTAGATCAAGCAGATACGCAGTATTTT. Its translation is CASSLDQADTQYF.

The sample holds many counts of this clonotype. The gene calls are TRBV5-1 and TRBJ1-1; 9 bases fit TRBD1. After removal of 3 bases from V and 1 base from J, the junction contained 7 bases not matched to a gene. The germline V gene has CDR1 SGHRS and CDR2 YFSETQ. CDR3 size: 16 residues. CDR3 in DNA: TGCGCCAGCAGCTCGACTCCGGGACAGGGGAACACTGAAGCTTTCTTT. Translated, it gives CASSSTPGQGNTEAFF.

This clonotype was picked up one time. The junction and the germline gene differ at one end; a read error may be behind it. The J gene is TRBJ1-2, the V gene TRBV24-1, with TRBD1 matching 8 bases. This CDR3 comprises 13 residues. Germline V CDR1 and CDR2: KGHDR, SFDVKD. DNA of the CDR3: TGTGCCACAAGTGGACAGGGACCCTATGGCTACACCTTC. This translates into CATSGQGPYGYTF.

This clonotype was counted many times. The chain combines TRBV6-5 with TRBJ2-3; D call uncertain. Trimming shortened V by 8 bases and J by 6 bases, and 12 bases separated the two germline ends. Germline values: CDR1 MNHEY, CDR2 SVGAGI. The CDR3 spans 12 residues. The CDR3 spells CASSPRRDTQYF. The CDR3 DNA reads TGTGCCAGCTCCCCCCGTCGGGATACGCAGTATTTT.

This sequence joins TRBV27 and TRBJ1-5; D remains unclear. Germline lookup yields CDR1 MNHEY and CDR2 SMNVEV (reference sequence). The CDR3 is 13 amino acids. The V gene lost 2 bases and the J gene lost 7 bases, with 9 bases spanning the gap. The CDR3 nucleotides read TGTGCCAGCAGTTTACAGGCTGGGCAGCCCCAGCATTTT. It specifies CASSLQAGQPQHF.

In its sample, this clonotype was seen many times. The CDR3 sequence: CASSLAATNEKLFF. The CDR3 DNA reads as TGTGCCAGCAGCTTAGCTGCAACTAATGAAAAACTGTTTTTT. This chain uses TRBV7-9 with TRBJ1-4; D is unresolved. Germline CDR1 and CDR2: SEHNR and FQNEAQ (reference sequence). V lost 0 bases and J 0 bases, leaving 2 bases between the germline ends. This CDR3 comprises 14 residues.

The rearrangement joins TRBV20-1 to TRBJ2-2, with D unclear. The CDR3 has 11 amino acids. Trimming left V 0 bases short and J 13 bases short, with 9 bases between. Germline values: CDR1 DFQATT, CDR2 SNEGSKA (reference sequence). Here the CDR3 DNA reads TGCAGTGCTAGAGATCAGTGGGGGCTGTTTTTT. The encoded protein is CSARDQWGLFF.

The rearrangement joins TRBV4-1 to TRBJ1-1, with a tentative D call TRBD1 (5 bases). The CDR3 spans 14 residues. Germline assignment: CDR1 MGHRA and CDR2 YSYEKL. The V end was cut by 4 bases, the J end by 5 bases, with 14 bases between. The CDR3 region has the DNA TGCGCCAGCAGCCCCTCATGGGGGTATACTGAAGCTTTCTTT. Protein sequence: CASSPSWGYTEAFF.

This clonotype was detected only a few times. The chain couples TRBV2 to TRBJ1-6; no firm D call. The CDR3 length is 14 residues. Trimming took 2 bases from V and 6 from J, leaving 8 bases between them. Germline loops: CDR1 SNHLY, CDR2 FYNNEI. The CDR3 coding sequence is TGTGCCAGCAGTGAAAGGGAGGGTAATTCACCCCTCCACTTT. It is translated as CASSEREGNSPLHF.

Points on this clonotype: Just one base apart from a much larger clone, this may be a read error. This sequence joins TRBV6-6 and TRBJ2-5, with D perhaps matching TRBD1 (5 bases). The CDR3 totals 15 residues. Germline V gene sequence: CDR1 MNHNY, CDR2 SVGAGI (reference sequence). Trimming took 2 bases from V and 5 from J, leaving 15 bases between them. CDR3: CASSYRRRGGETQYF. The DNA of the CDR3 is TGTGCCAGCAGTTACCGCCGAAGGGGTGGCGAGACCCAGTACTTC.

V gene TRBV3-1 combines with J gene TRBJ2-2, with D hard to call. The ends were cut back, 4 bases at V and 1 base at J, with 7 bases in the middle. The germline V gene has CDR1 LGHDT and CDR2 YNNKEL (reference sequence). The CDR3 length is 14 residues. The CDR3 is CASSLHENTGELFF. The CDR3 DNA is TGTGCCAGCAGCCTGCACGAGAACACCGGGGAGCTGTTTTTT.

As concerns this clonotype: At one end, the junction sequence differs from germline, possibly due to a read error. The rearrangement joins TRBV7-9 to TRBJ2-6; D might be TRBD1 or TRBD2, each matching 6 bases. Germline V lookup: CDR1 SEHNR, CDR2 FQNEAQ (reference sequence). The CDR3 contains 17 residues. The CDR3 here is CASSLGLGGTGANVLTF. The CDR3 nucleotides are TGTGCCAGCAGTTTAGGCCTCGGGGGCACTGGGGCCAACGTCCTGACTTTC.

In its sample, this clonotype was seen many times. V is TRBV7-9 and J is TRBJ1-4; D is unclear. The V gene lost 3 bases and the J gene lost 6 bases, with 2 bases spanning the gap. CDR3 length equals 11 residues. The V gene's germline CDR1 is SEHNR and CDR2 FQNEAQ (reference sequence). The DNA of the CDR3 is TGTGCCAGCAGCTTCGATGAAAAACTGTTTTTT. It codes for CASSFDEKLFF.

Note on this clonotype: A read error may explain this, as a much larger clone is one base away. The V call is TRBV9, the J call TRBJ2-1; TRBD2 matches 8 bases. J gave up 0 bases and V 0 bases, and 2 bases lay outside the gene matches. The CDR3 covers 16 residues. Germline values: CDR1 SGDLS, CDR2 YYNGEE. The CDR3 nucleotides read TGTGCCAGCAGCGTAGTCAGCGGGGGCTCCTACAATGAGCAGTTCTTC. It codes for CASSVVSGGSYNEQFF. Supplemented by reference TRBV9 and TRBJ2-1, the full variable domain reads DSGVTQTPKHLITATGQRVTLRCSPRSGDLSVYWYQQSLDQGLQFLIQYYNGEERAKGNILERFSAQQFPDLHSELNLSSLELGDSALYFCASSVVSGGSYNEQFFGPGTRLTVL.

This clonotype was counted only a few times. For the CDR3, the DNA is TGTGCCAGTAGTATGGGACAGGGGGCTTCACCCCTCCACTTT. Its translation is CASSMGQGASPLHF. V gene TRBV19 combines with J gene TRBJ1-6, with 12 bases matching TRBD1. This CDR3 is built from 14 residues. V was clipped by 3 bases and J by 9 bases; unmatched bases: 0. The germline CDR1 and CDR2 sequences are LNHDA and SQIVND (reference sequence).

Remarks on this clonotype: Being one base from a much bigger clone, this may be a read error. The J gene is TRBJ2-7, the V gene TRBV7-3, with TRBD1 identical over 7 bases. The CDR3 has 13 amino acids. Per the germline V gene, CDR1 is SGHTA and CDR2 is FQGTGA. CDR3 amino acids: CANSLPGQPPPYF. In DNA form, the CDR3 reads TGTGCCAACAGCCTCCCGGGACAGCCCCCCCCGTACTTC.

This clonotype has at least ten counts. The V call is TRBV5-1, the J call TRBJ1-2; D ambiguous. CDR1 is SGHRS, CDR2 YFSETQ, per germline. The V end lost 2 bases, the J end lost 0 bases, and 14 bases lay between the germline ends. CDR3 length: 16 residues. CDR3 DNA: TGCGCCAGCAGCTTTACGCTGGGCGGTACTAACTATGGCTACACCTTC. It codes for CASSFTLGGTNYGYTF.

At least ten counts were recorded for this clonotype. In DNA form, the CDR3 reads TGTGCCACCAGCAGAAAAGACTACGAGCAGTACTTC. This translates into CATSRKDYEQYF. V usage is TRBV15 and J usage is TRBJ2-7; the D is unclear. The CDR3 loop spans 12 amino acids. V lost 2 bases, J lost 3 bases, and 5 bases lay in between. Germline CDR1 reads LNHNV; CDR2 reads YYDKDF (reference sequence).

The chain employs TRBV4-3 and TRBJ2-2, with 8 bases matching TRBD1. The CDR3 consists of 16 residues. Germline V lookup: CDR1 LGHNA, CDR2 YSLEER. With V trimmed by 1 base and J by 2 bases, 3 bases remained unmatched. The CDR3 sequence: CASSQARGRNTGELFF. For the CDR3, the DNA is TGCGCCAGCAGCCAAGCCAGGGGGCGCAACACCGGGGAGCTGTTTTTT.

Only one count was recorded for this clonotype. A much larger clone is a single base away; this may be a read error. The chain recombines TRBV7-3 with TRBJ2-3; the D is unclear. This CDR3 contains 13 residues. Trimming removed 1 base at V and 5 bases at J, with 7 bases between. Germline CDR1 is SGHTA and CDR2 is FQGTGA. The CDR3 DNA reads TGTGCCAGCAGCTTAAGTTCGCTAGATACGCAGTATTTT. Translated, it gives CASSLSSLDTQYF. Using reference TRBV7-3 and TRBJ2-3 for the parts outside the CDR3, the full variable domain is GAGVSQTPSNKVTEKGKYVELRCDPISGHTALYWYRQSLGQGPEFLIYFQGTGAADDSGLPNDRFFAVRPEGSVSTLKIQRTERGDSAVYLCASSLSSLDTQYFGPGTRLTVL.

The CDR3 DNA reads as TGTGCCAGCAGTGAATCTCGCGGGACGAGGTACACCTTC. This sequence encodes CASSESRGTRYTF. The chain carries TRBV2 and TRBJ1-2, with D possibly being TRBD1 (5 bases). Germline-derived CDR1 and CDR2 are SNHLY and FYNNEI. The length of the CDR3 is 13 residues. Trimming left V 2 bases short and J 11 bases short, with 15 bases between.

This CDR3 is CSVWTSGMSYEQYF. The CDR3 nucleotides are TGCAGCGTTTGGACTAGCGGGATGTCCTACGAGCAGTACTTC. V is TRBV29-1 and J is TRBJ2-7; 12 bases align to TRBD2. This CDR3 is 14 amino acids long. The germline CDR1 and CDR2 sequences are SQVTM and ANQGSEA. The J segment lost 1 base and the V segment lost 5 bases, leaving 3 bases of the junction unmatched.

The V and J genes are TRBV7-4 and TRBJ1-2; D perhaps matches TRBD1 (6 bases). This CDR3 is 16 amino acids long. CDR1 SGHVT and CDR2 SQSDAQ come from the germline V gene. V was trimmed by 5 bases and J by 0 bases, leaving 16 bases between them. As DNA, the CDR3 is TGTGCCAGCAGCCGAACACTACAGGGTCCTAACTATGGCTACACCTTC. Protein: CASSRTLQGPNYGYTF. The variable domain in full, completed from reference TRBV7-4 and TRBJ1-2, reads GAGVSQSPRYKVAKRGRDVALRCDSISGHVTLYWYRQTLGQGSEVLTYSQSDAQRDKSGRPSGRFSAERPERSVSTLKIQRTEQGDSAVYLCASSRTLQGPNYGYTFGSGTRLTVV.

On this clonotype: Germline and junction disagree at one end, which may indicate a read error. This rearrangement joins TRBV20-1 to TRBJ2-1, with D possibly being TRBD1 (5 bases). The CDR3 runs 15 residues. From germline, CDR1 is DFQATT and CDR2 SNEGSKA (reference sequence). DNA for the CDR3: TGCAGTGCTAGAGAAGGGGCGCCCTCCTGGAATGAGCAGTCCTTC. This encodes CSAREGAPSWNEQSF.